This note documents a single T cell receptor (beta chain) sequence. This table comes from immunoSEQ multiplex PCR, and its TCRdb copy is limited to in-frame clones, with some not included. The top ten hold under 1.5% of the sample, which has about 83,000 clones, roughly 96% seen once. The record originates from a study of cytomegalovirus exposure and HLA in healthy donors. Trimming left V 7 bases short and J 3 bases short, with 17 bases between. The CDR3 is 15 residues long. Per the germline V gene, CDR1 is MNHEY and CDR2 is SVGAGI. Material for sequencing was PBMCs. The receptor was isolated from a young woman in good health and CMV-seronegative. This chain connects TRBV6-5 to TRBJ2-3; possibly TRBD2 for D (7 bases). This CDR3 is CASTFGGGRTDTQYF. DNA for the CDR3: TGTGCCAGCACCTTTGGGGGGGGGCGGACAGATACGCAGTATTTT.